The T cell receptor (beta chain) under discussion was sequenced for a study of long-term antiretroviral therapy in people with HIV. General study results and limits: Repertoire composition at all time points was dominated by clones that had expanded before ART. Blood draws took place between about 2004 and 2017 and possibly involved older ART regimens.

The V end lost 4 bases, the J end lost 0 bases, and 13 bases lay between the germline ends. This CDR3 comprises 15 residues. Germline CDR1 is MNHNS and CDR2 is SASEGT. This clone turned up a few times. Antigen specificity is unknown. With survey level as its setting, the immunoSEQ assay was v3.0. TCRdb keeps only in-frame clones here, not all; method: immunoSEQ multiplex PCR. The sample lists about 35,000 clones, 83% occurring once. This sequence originates from a man aged 18-30 years with HIV. The J gene is TRBJ2-7, the V gene TRBV6-1; D is uncertain. The specimen was unsorted PBMCs, collected 1 year after starting antiretroviral therapy. CDR3 DNA: TGTGCCAGCAGTGGAGAGAACGCCCCCTCCTACGAGCAGTACTTC. It encodes CASSGENAPSYEQYF.